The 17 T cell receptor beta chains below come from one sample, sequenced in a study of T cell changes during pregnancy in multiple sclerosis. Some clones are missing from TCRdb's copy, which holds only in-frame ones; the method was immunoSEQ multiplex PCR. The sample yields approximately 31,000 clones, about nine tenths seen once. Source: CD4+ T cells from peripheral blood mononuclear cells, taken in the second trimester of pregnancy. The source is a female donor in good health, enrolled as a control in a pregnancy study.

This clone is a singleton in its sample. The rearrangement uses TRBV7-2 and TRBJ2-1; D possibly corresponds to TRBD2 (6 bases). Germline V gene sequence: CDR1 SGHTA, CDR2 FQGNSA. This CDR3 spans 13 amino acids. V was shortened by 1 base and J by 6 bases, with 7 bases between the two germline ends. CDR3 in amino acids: CASSLVAANEQFF. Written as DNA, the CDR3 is TGTGCCAGCAGCTTAGTAGCGGCCAATGAGCAGTTCTTC.

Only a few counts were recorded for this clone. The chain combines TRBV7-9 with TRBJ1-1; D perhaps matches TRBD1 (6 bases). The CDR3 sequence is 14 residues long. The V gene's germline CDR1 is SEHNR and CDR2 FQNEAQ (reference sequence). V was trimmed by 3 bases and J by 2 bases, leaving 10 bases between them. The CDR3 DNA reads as TGTGCCAGCAGCTTTGGGGGCGCTAACACTGAAGCTTTCTTT. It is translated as CASSFGGANTEAFF.

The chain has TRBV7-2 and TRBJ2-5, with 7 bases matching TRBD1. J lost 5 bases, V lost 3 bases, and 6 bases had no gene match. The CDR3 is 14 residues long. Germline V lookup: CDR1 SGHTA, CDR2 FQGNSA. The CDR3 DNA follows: TGTGCCAGCAGCTTGGGACAGCCCCCGGAGACCCAGTACTTC. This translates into CASSLGQPPETQYF.

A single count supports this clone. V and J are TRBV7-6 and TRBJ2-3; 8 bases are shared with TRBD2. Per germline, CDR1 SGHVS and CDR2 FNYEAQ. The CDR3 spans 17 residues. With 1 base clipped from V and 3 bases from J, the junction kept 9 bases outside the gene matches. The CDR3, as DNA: TGTGCCAGCAGCTTAGACCCTCCGGGGGGGAGTACAGATACGCAGTATTTT. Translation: CASSLDPPGGSTDTQYF. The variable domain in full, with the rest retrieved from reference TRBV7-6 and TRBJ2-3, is GAGVSQSPRYKVTKRGQDVALRCDPISGHVSLYWYRQALGQGPEFLTYFNYEAQQDKSGLPNDRFSAERPEGSISTLTIQRTEQRDSAMYRCASSLDPPGGSTDTQYFGPGTRLTVL.

Written as DNA, the CDR3 is TGTGCTAGTGGTTTGGTCCCAGGGGGCGGTCGGGCCCAGTACTTC. Residues: CASGLVPGGGRAQYF. The chain employs TRBV12-5 and TRBJ2-5; 8 bases match TRBD1. This CDR3 has 15 amino acids. J gave up 9 bases and V 0 bases, and 9 bases lay outside the gene matches. Germline loops: CDR1 LGHNT, CDR2 FRNRAP.

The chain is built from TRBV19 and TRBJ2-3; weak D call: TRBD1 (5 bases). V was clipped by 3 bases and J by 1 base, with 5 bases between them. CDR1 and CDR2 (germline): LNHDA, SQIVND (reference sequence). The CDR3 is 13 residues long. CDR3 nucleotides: TGTGCCAGTAGTATCAGGGGCACAGATACGCAGTATTTT. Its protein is CASSIRGTDTQYF.

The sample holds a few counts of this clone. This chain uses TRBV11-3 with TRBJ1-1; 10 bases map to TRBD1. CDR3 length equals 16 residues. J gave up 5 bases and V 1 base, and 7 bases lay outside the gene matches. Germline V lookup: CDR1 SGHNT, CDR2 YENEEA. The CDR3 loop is CASSLVVGTGDTEAFF. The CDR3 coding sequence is TGTGCCAGCAGCTTAGTGGTGGGGACAGGGGATACTGAAGCTTTCTTT. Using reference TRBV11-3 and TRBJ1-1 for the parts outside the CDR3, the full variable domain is EAGVVQSPRYKIIEKKQPVAFWCNPISGHNTLYWYLQNLGQGPELLIRYENEEAVDDSQLPKDRFSAERLKGVDSTLKIQPAELGDSAVYLCASSLVVGTGDTEAFFGQGTRLTVV.

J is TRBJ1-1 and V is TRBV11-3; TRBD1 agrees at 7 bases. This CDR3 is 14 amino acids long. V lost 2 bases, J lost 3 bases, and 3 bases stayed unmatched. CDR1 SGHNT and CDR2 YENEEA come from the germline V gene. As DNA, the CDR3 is TGTGCCAGCAGCTTACGACAGGGAGACACTGAAGCTTTCTTT. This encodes CASSLRQGDTEAFF.

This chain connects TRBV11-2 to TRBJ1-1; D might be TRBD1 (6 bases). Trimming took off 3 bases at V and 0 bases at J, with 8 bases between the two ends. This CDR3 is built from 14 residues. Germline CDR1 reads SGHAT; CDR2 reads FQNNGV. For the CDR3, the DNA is TGTGCCAGCAGCTTGGGACACCTGAACACTGAAGCTTTCTTT. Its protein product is CASSLGHLNTEAFF.

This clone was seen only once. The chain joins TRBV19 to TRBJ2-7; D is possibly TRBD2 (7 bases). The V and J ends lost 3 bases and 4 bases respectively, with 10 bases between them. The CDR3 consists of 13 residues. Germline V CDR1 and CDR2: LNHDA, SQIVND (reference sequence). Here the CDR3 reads CASSIGGLYEQYF. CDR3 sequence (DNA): TGTGCCAGTAGTATCGGGGGGCTATACGAGCAGTACTTC.

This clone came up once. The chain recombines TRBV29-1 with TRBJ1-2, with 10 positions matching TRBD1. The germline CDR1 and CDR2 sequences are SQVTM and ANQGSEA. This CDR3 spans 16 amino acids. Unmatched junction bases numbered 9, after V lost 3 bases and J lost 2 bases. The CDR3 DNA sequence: TGCAGCGTTGATAAAAGGGACAGGGGACTAAACTATGGCTACACCTTC. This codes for CSVDKRDRGLNYGYTF.

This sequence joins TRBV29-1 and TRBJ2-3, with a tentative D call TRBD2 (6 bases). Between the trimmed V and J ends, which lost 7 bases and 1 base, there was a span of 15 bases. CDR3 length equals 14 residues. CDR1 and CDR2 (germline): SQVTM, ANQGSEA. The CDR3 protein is CSGLREVGTDTQYF. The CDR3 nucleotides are TGCAGCGGCCTCAGGGAGGTGGGCACAGATACGCAGTATTTT.

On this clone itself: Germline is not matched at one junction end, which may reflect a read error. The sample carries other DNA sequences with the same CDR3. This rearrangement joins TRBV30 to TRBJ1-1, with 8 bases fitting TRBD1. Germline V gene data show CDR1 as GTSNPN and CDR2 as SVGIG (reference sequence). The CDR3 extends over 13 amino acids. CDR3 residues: CASRGQVNTEAFF. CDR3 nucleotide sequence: TGCGCCTCGAGGGGACAGGTGAACACTGAAGCTTTCTTT.

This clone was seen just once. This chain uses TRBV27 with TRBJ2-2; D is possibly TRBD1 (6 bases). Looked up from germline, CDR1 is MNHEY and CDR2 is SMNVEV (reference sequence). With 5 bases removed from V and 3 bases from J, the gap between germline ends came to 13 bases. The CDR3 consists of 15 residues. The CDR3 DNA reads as TGTGCCAGCAGTCCCCATGGACAGTACACCGGGGAGCTGTTTTTT. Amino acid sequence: CASSPHGQYTGELFF.

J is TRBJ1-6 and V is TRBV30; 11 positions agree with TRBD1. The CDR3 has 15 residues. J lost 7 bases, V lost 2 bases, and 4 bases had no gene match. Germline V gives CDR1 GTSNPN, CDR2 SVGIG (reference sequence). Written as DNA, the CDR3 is TGTGCCTGGAGTTTGGACAGGGGGCGGAATTCACCCCTCCACTTT. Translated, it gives CAWSLDRGRNSPLHF.

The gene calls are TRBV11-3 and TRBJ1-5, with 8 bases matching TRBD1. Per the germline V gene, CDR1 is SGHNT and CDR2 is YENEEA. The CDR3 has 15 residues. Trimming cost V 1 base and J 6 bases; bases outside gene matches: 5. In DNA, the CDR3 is TGTGCCAGCAGCTTAGCCAGACAGGGGCTTCAGCCCCAGCATTTT. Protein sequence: CASSLARQGLQPQHF.

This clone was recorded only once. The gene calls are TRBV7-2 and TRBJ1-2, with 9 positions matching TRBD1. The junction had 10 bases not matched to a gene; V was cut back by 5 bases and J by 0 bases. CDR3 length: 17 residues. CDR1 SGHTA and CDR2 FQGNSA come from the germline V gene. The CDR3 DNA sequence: TGTGCCAGCAGCCAGTTGGACGGGACAGGGACTAACTATGGCTACACCTTC. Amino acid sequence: CASSQLDGTGTNYGYTF.